This is a list of T cell receptor beta chains from one sample in a study of molecular identifiers for immune sequencing clone quantification. A single record per CDR3 protein comes from TCRdb applying MiXCR to the PCR reads. The sample lists over 600,000 distinct CDR3 sequences, less than 20% seen once, with under 0.95% in the top ten. The sample was naive CD8+ T cells from blood, with Jurkat cell RNA spiked in. The receptor set was obtained from a human donor in good health. Some libraries in this study had Jurkat cell RNA spiked in. The CDR3 runs from the conserved cysteine through the conserved F or W. A D gene is named only where the DNA matches it firmly. Expanded clones get a size class; other rows say once, few or many, or leave the size out.

>many|TRBD2|TRBJ2-7|TRBV20-1
TGCAGTGCTAGCCGGACTAGCGGGCCGACGAGCTCCTACGAGCAGTACTTC
CSASRTSGPTSSYEQYF
>many|NA|TRBJ2-3|TRBV7-9
TGTGCCAGCAGCTTAGCTCAGGGGAGGTCAGATACGCAGTATTTT
CASSLAQGRSDTQYF
>NA|NA|TRBJ2-5|TRBV5-3
TGTGCCAGCAGCCCGGTCGGGGCCGAAGAGACCCAGTACTTC
CASSPVGAEETQYF
>many|NA|TRBJ1-1|TRBV5-8
TGTGCCAGCAGCCCACCCCTGGGGCAAACTGAAGCTTTCTTT
CASSPPLGQTEAFF
>few|NA|TRBJ1-1|TRBV4-3
TGCGCCAGCAGCCAAGATCGGGGGGGATCTGAAGCTTTCTTT
CASSQDRGGSEAFF
>NA|NA|TRBJ2-3|TRBV11-2
TGTGCCAGCAGCCTAGTCGATCGGCCCGGCACAGATACGCAGTATTTT
CASSLVDRPGTDTQYF
>NA|NA|TRBJ2-3|TRBV4-3
TGCGCCAGCAGCTGGGGAGAACCGGCAGATACGCAGTATTTT
CASSWGEPADTQYF
>few|TRBD1|TRBJ2-2|TRBV15
TGTGCCACCAGCAGAGATCAGTACAGGGGTTACACCGGGGAGCTGTTTTTT
CATSRDQYRGYTGELFF
>few|NA|TRBJ1-6|TRBV6-2/TRBV6-3
TGTGCCAGCAGTCTCGCAGGGTTGGGGAATTCACCCCTCCACTTT
CASSLAGLGNSPLHF
>many|TRBD1|TRBJ2-3|TRBV3-1
TGTGCCAGCAGCCAAATGGACAGGGCTAGCACAGATACGCAGTATTTT
CASSQMDRASTDTQYF
>NA|NA|TRBJ2-1|TRBV14
TGTGCCAGCAGCCAAGAACGGGGACTCGGCTCCTACAATGAGCAGTTCTTC
CASSQERGLGSYNEQFF
>NA|TRBD1|TRBJ1-4|TRBV4-3
TGCGCCAGCAGCCAGAGCAGGGGGCGGGGTGAAAAACTGTTTTTT
CASSQSRGRGEKLFF
>many|NA|TRBJ2-3|TRBV15
TGTGCCACCAGCAGGAGCACAGATACGCAGTATTTT
CATSRSTDTQYF
>NA|NA|TRBJ2-7|TRBV19
TGTGCCAGTAGTATAAATGGCCCCACCGACAGCATAGACCCCTACGAGCAGTACTTC
CASSINGPTDSIDPYEQYF
>few|TRBD2|TRBJ2-1|TRBV12-3/TRBV12-4
TGTGCCAGCAGACTAGCGGGCCCCGGCTCCTACAATGAGCAGTTCTTC
CASRLAGPGSYNEQFF
>NA|NA|TRBJ2-7|TRBV27
TGTGCCAGCAGTCCCGGGAAGAGCGACGGGTACGAGCAGTACTTC
CASSPGKSDGYEQYF
>NA|NA|TRBJ2-7|TRBV19
TGTGCCAGTAGTCCCCGGGTAACGGTGGACGAGCAGTACTTC
CASSPRVTVDEQYF